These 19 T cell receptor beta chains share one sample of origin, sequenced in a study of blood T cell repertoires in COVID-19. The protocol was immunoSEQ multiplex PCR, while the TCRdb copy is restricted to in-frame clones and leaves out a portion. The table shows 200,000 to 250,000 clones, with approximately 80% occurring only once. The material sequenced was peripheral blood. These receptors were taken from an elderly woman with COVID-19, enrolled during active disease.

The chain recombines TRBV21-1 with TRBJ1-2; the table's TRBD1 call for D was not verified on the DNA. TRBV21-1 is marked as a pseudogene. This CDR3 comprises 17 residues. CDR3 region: CASSKVRQLRNRYGYTF. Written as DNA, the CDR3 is TGTGCCAGCAGCAAAGTGCGACAGCTCAGAAACCGCTATGGCTACACCTTC.

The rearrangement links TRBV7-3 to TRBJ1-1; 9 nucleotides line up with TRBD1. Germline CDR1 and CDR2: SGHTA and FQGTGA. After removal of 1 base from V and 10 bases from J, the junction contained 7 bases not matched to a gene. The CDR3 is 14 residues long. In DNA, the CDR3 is TGTGCCAGCAGCTTAAGGGGACAGGGAGGAACAGCTTTCTTT. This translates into CASSLRGQGGTAFF. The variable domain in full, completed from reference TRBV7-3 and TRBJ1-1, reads GAGVSQTPSNKVTEKGKYVELRCDPISGHTALYWYRQSLGQGPEFLIYFQGTGAADDSGLPNDRFFAVRPEGSVSTLKIQRTERGDSAVYLCASSLRGQGGTAFFGQGTRLTVV.

CDR3: CASSLLANYGYTF. In DNA, the CDR3 is TGTGCCAGCAGCCTATTGGCTAACTATGGCTACACCTTC. V is TRBV12-3 or TRBV12-4 and J is TRBJ1-2; D gene unclear. The ends were cut back, 6 bases at V and 0 bases at J, with 8 bases in the middle. The CDR3 length is 13 residues.

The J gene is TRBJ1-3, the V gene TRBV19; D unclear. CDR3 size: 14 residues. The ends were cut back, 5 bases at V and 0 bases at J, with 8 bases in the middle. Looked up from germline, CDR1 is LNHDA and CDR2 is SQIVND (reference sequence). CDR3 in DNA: TGTGCCAGTAGTGAACGGGACTCTGGAAACACCATATATTTT. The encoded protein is CASSERDSGNTIYF.

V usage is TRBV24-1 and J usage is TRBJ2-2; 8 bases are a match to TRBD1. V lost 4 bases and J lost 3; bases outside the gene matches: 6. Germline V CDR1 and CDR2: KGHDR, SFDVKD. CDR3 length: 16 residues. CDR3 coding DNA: TGTGCCACCAGTGACCCCAGACAGGGGCACACCGGGGAGCTGTTTTTT. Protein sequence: CATSDPRQGHTGELFF.

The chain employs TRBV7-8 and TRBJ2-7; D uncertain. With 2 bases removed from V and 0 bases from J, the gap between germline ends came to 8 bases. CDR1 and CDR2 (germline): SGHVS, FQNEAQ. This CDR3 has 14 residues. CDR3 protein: CASSLSRYSYEQYF. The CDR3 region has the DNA TGTGCCAGCAGCTTAAGCCGATACTCCTACGAGCAGTACTTC.

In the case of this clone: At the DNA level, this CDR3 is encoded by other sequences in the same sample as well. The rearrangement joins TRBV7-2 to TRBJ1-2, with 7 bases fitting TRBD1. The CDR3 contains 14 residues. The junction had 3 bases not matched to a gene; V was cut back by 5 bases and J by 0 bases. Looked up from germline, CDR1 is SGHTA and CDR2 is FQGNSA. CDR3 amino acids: CASSPGTANYGYTF. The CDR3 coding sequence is TGTGCCAGCAGCCCCGGGACAGCTAACTATGGCTACACCTTC.

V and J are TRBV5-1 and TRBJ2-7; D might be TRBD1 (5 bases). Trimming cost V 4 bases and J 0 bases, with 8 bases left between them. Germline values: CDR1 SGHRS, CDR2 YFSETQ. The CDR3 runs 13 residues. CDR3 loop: CASSQTVSYEQYF. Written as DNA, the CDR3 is TGCGCCAGCAGCCAGACAGTCTCCTACGAGCAGTACTTC. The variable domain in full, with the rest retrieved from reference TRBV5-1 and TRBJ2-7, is KAGVTQTPRYLIKTRGQQVTLSCSPISGHRSVSWYQQTPGQGLQFLFEYFSETQRNKGNFPGRFSGRQFSNSRSEMNVSTLELGDSALYLCASSQTVSYEQYFGPGTRLTVT.

This CDR3 reads CASTQGAHSPLHF. The CDR3 bases are TGTGCCAGCACCCAGGGGGCCCATTCACCCCTCCACTTT. The chain recombines TRBV14 with TRBJ1-6, with 8 bases matching TRBD1. Germline trimming cut 7 bases from V and 8 bases from J; bases unmatched to any gene: 4. This CDR3 region has 13 residues. Germline V lookup: CDR1 SGHDN, CDR2 FVKESK.

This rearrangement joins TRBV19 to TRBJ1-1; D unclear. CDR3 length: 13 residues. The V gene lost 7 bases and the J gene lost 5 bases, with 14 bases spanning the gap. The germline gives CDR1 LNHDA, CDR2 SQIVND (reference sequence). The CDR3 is CASIPLAGTEAFF. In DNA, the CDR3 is TGTGCCAGTATCCCTCTGGCGGGGACTGAAGCTTTCTTT.

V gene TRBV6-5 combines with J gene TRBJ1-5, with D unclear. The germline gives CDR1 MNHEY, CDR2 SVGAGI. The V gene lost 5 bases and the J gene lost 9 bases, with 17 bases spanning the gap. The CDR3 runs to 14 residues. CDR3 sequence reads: CASSLRTDEGPQHF. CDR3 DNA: TGTGCCAGCAGTCTTCGGACGGATGAGGGGCCCCAGCATTTT.

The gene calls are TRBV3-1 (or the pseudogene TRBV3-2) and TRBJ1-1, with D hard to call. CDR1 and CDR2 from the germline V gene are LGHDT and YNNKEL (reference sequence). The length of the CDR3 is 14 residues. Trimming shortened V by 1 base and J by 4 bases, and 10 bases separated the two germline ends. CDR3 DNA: TGTGCCAGCAGCCAAGCGGGAGGGAGCACTGAAGCTTTCTTT. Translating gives CASSQAGGSTEAFF.

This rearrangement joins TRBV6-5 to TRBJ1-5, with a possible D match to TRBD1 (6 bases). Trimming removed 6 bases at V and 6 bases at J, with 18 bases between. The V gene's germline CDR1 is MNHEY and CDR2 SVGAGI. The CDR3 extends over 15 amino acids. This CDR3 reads CASRPQPTGGQPQHF. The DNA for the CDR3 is TGTGCCAGCAGACCACAACCGACAGGCGGTCAGCCCCAGCATTTT.

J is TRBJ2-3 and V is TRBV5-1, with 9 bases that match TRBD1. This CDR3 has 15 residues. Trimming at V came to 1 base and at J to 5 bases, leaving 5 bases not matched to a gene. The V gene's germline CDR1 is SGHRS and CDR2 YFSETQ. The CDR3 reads CASSLTGGLEDTQYF. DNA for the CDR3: TGCGCCAGCAGCTTGACAGGGGGCTTGGAAGATACGCAGTATTTT.

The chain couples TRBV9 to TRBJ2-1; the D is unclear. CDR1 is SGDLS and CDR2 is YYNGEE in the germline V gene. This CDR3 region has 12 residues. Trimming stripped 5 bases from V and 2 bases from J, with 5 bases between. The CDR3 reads CASSFAYNEQFF. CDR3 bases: TGTGCCAGCAGTTTCGCCTACAATGAGCAGTTCTTC.

The CDR3 DNA is TGTGCCAGCAGCTGGGGACAGGGGGTTGGCGAGCAGTACTTC. The encoded protein is CASSWGQGVGEQYF. The V gene is TRBV6-5, the J gene TRBJ2-7, with TRBD1 identical over 11 bases. The length of the CDR3 is 14 residues. The V and J ends lost 6 bases and 6 bases, in that order; junction bases with no gene match: 7. CDR1 and CDR2 (germline): MNHEY, SVGAGI.

CDR3 region: CASSPFSSGGAETQYF. In nucleotides, the CDR3 is TGTGCCAGCAGCCCGTTCTCTAGCGGGGGGGCAGAGACCCAGTACTTC. The chain uses TRBV4-2 and TRBJ2-5; 12 positions agree with TRBD2. This CDR3 is built from 16 residues. V lost 4 bases to trimming and J lost 4 bases; unmatched junction nucleotides: 7. CDR1 and CDR2 (germline): LGHNA, YNFKEQ.

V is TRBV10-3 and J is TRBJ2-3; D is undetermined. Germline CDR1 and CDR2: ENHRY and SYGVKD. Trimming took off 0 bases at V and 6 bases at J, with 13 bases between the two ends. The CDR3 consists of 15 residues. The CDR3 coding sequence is TGTGCCATCAGTGAGTCCCCCGCCACACCGGATACGCAGTATTTT. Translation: CAISESPATPDTQYF.

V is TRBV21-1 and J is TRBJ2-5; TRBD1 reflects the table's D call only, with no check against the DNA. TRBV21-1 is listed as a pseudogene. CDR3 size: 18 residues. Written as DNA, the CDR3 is TGTGCCAGCCCCCCTTGGGTCGGCCAGGCAGGGGGCCAAGAGACCCAGTACTTC. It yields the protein CASPPWVGQAGGQETQYF.